Below are 26 T cell receptor beta chains sequenced from a single sample in a study of early T cells in non-severe SARS-CoV-2 infection. TCRdb redid the calling of the 5' RACE reads with MiXCR, one entry per CDR3 protein. The repertoire holds 74,000 or so distinct CDR3 sequences, roughly 10% seen once, with 3.5% to 4% in the top ten. Sequencing was done on a sample of whole blood. All receptors come from an adult who was a healthcare worker with PCR-confirmed SARS-CoV-2 infection or an uninfected control (not recorded which).

At least ten counts were recorded for this clonotype. The rearrangement uses TRBV28 and TRBJ2-1; TRBD2 matches at 7 bases. The germline gives CDR1 MDHEN, CDR2 SYDVKM. The length of the CDR3 is 15 residues. V lost 2 bases to trimming and J lost 7 bases; unmatched junction nucleotides: 8. CDR3 sequence: CASSLAGEGLNEQFF. Here the CDR3 DNA reads TGTGCCAGCAGTTTAGCGGGAGAGGGTTTGAATGAGCAGTTCTTC. Full variable domain (rest looked up from reference TRBV28 and TRBJ2-1): DVKVTQSSRYLVKRTGEKVFLECVQDMDHENMFWYRQDPGLGLRLIYFSYDVKMKEKGDIPEGYSVSREKKERFSLILESASTNQTSMYLCASSLAGEGLNEQFFGPGTRLTVL.

The rearrangement uses TRBV11-2 and TRBJ1-2; 7 positions match TRBD1. J lost 8 bases, V lost 2 bases, and 5 bases had no gene match. This CDR3 contains 13 residues. The germline V gene encodes CDR1 SGHAT and CDR2 FQNNGV. The CDR3 region has the DNA TGTGCCAGCAGCTTACAGGGGGAGTCAGGCTACACCTTC. Its protein is CASSLQGESGYTF. Looking up the rest from reference TRBV11-2 and TRBJ1-2 gives the full variable domain: EAGVAQSPRYKIIEKRQSVAFWCNPISGHATLYWYQQILGQGPKLLIQFQNNGVVDDSQLPKDRFSAERLKGVDSTLKIQPAKLEDSAVYLCASSLQGESGYTFGSGTRLTVV.

Ten or more counts support this clonotype. V gene TRBV30 combines with J gene TRBJ2-1; TRBD2 aligns across 7 bases. CDR1 and CDR2 (germline): GTSNPN, SVGIG (reference sequence). The CDR3 loop spans 14 amino acids. Trimming cost V 0 bases and J 1 base; bases outside gene matches: 0. The CDR3 loop is CAWSVGGSYNEQFF. The CDR3 DNA sequence: TGTGCCTGGAGTGTCGGGGGGTCCTACAATGAGCAGTTCTTC.

This clonotype was detected ten times or more. V is TRBV28 and J is TRBJ2-7; tentatively, D is TRBD2 (6 bases). The CDR3 spans 14 residues. Germline V gives CDR1 MDHEN, CDR2 SYDVKM. V was trimmed by 4 bases and J by 4 bases, leaving 14 bases between them. Written as DNA, the CDR3 is TGTGCCAGCAGTTCCCCCGGGAGCCAATACGAGCAGTACTTC. It yields the protein CASSSPGSQYEQYF.

The J gene is TRBJ2-7, the V gene TRBV2; D not certain. Germline V lookup: CDR1 SNHLY, CDR2 FYNNEI. With 8 bases removed from V and 7 bases from J, the gap between germline ends came to 15 bases. The CDR3 runs 12 residues. The CDR3 DNA is TGTGCCAGCTCAGGCGGCTGGGGTGAGCAGTACTTC. It yields the protein CASSGGWGEQYF. The whole variable domain, remainder taken from reference TRBV2 and TRBJ2-7, is EPEVTQTPSHQVTQMGQEVILRCVPISNHLYFYWYRQILGQKVEFLVSFYNNEISEKSEIFDDQFSVERPDGSNFTLKIRSTKLEDSAMYFCASSGGWGEQYFGPGTRLTVT.

At least ten counts were recorded for this clonotype. This chain connects TRBV15 to TRBJ2-1; D not resolved. The CDR3 runs to 13 residues. V lost 6 bases and J 2 bases, leaving 8 bases between the germline ends. The V gene's germline CDR1 is LNHNV and CDR2 YYDKDF (reference sequence). In nucleotides, the CDR3 is TGTGCCACCAGGGCCAGCCCCTACAATGAGCAGTTCTTC. Translating gives CATRASPYNEQFF. Supplemented by reference TRBV15 and TRBJ2-1, the full variable domain reads DAMVIQNPRYQVTQFGKPVTLSCSQTLNHNVMYWYQQKSSQAPKLLFHYYDKDFNNEADTPDNFQSRRPNTSFCFLDIRSPGLGDTAMYLCATRASPYNEQFFGPGTRLTVL.

This clonotype was found many times. The gene calls are TRBV24-1 and TRBJ2-7; D gene unclear. V lost 3 bases, J lost 9 bases, and 17 bases lay in between. The CDR3 is 14 residues long. Germline V gene data show CDR1 as KGHDR and CDR2 as SFDVKD. This chain's CDR3 is CATSDGETTKGQYF. The DNA of the CDR3 is TGTGCCACCAGTGATGGAGAGACCACAAAGGGGCAGTACTTC.

The rearrangement uses TRBV4-1 and TRBJ1-5; tentative D call: TRBD1 (6 bases). V was clipped by 2 bases and J by 0 bases, with 11 bases between them. The CDR3 extends over 16 amino acids. Germline V gene sequence: CDR1 MGHRA, CDR2 YSYEKL. This chain's CDR3 is CASSQYWGHSNQPQHF. As DNA, the CDR3 is TGCGCCAGCAGCCAATACTGGGGACATAGCAATCAGCCCCAGCATTTT.

V is TRBV5-1 and J is TRBJ2-7, with 10 bases identical to TRBD1. The V segment lost 7 bases and the J segment 6 bases; nucleotides outside the gene matches: 16. Germline CDR1 is SGHRS and CDR2 is YFSETQ. CDR3 size: 16 residues. Written as DNA, the CDR3 is TGCGCCAGCCAACTCTACGCCGGGACAGGGGTTATCGAGCAGTACTTC. This gives the protein CASQLYAGTGVIEQYF.

This clonotype came up many times. The chain recombines TRBV7-9 with TRBJ2-3, with 9 bases aligning to TRBD2. CDR1 and CDR2 (germline): SEHNR, FQNEAQ (reference sequence). The CDR3 consists of 15 residues. The V gene end was trimmed by 1 base and the J gene end by 4 bases; junction bases not matched to a gene: 3. The CDR3 sequence is CASSLVSGGPDTQYF. The CDR3 DNA follows: TGTGCCAGCAGCTTAGTTAGCGGGGGCCCAGATACGCAGTATTTT.

The table lists this clonotype with many counts. The chain recombines TRBV27 with TRBJ2-7; unclear D gene. CDR3 length: 11 residues. Per germline, CDR1 MNHEY and CDR2 SMNVEV (reference sequence). V gave up 5 bases and J gave up 3 bases, with 5 bases separating them. This CDR3 reads CASSHLYEQYF. In DNA form, the CDR3 reads TGTGCCAGCAGTCACCTCTACGAGCAGTACTTC.

There are many counts of this clonotype. This sequence joins TRBV30 and TRBJ1-1, with D possibly being TRBD1 (5 bases). Germline CDR1 and CDR2: GTSNPN and SVGIG (reference sequence). This CDR3 has 11 amino acids. Deletions cut 5 bases from V and 4 bases from J, with 8 bases between. The CDR3 loop is CAWERGTEAFF. The CDR3 DNA reads as TGTGCCTGGGAGAGGGGCACTGAAGCTTTCTTT.

V usage is TRBV18 and J usage is TRBJ1-4; possibly TRBD1 for D (5 bases). The CDR3 runs to 13 residues. Trimming took 8 bases from V and 8 from J, leaving 15 bases between them. Germline lookup yields CDR1 KGHSH and CDR2 LQKENI. The CDR3 coding sequence is TGTGCCAGCGCCAGAGCACAGGAGGAAAAACTGTTTTTT. Translating gives CASARAQEEKLFF. The whole variable domain, filled in from reference TRBV18 and TRBJ1-4, reads NAGVMQNPRHLVRRRGQEARLRCSPMKGHSHVYWYRQLPEEGLKFMVYLQKENIIDESGMPKERFSAEFPKEGPSILRIQQVVRGDSAAYFCASARAQEEKLFFGSGTQLSVL.

This clonotype was detected many times. This chain links TRBV18 with TRBJ2-7, with 8 bases matching TRBD1. This CDR3 has 15 amino acids. V shed 4 bases, J shed 6 bases, and the junction held 11 bases outside the gene matches. The germline V gene encodes CDR1 KGHSH and CDR2 LQKENI. The CDR3 is CASSQIYNTGGEQYF. The CDR3, as DNA: TGTGCCAGCTCACAGATCTATAACACAGGGGGCGAGCAGTACTTC.

This clonotype has a count of ten or more. The chain carries TRBV12-5 and TRBJ1-3; weak D call: TRBD1 (5 bases). Germline CDR1 and CDR2: LGHNT and FRNRAP. CDR3 length: 14 residues. Trimming took 1 base from V and 3 from J, leaving 7 bases between them. CDR3 residues: CASGLGQIGNTIYF. As DNA, the CDR3 is TGTGCTAGTGGTTTGGGACAGATTGGAAACACCATATATTTT.

Ten or more counts support this clonotype. This CDR3 reads CASSISAGIYEQYF. The CDR3 region has the DNA TGTGCCAGTAGTATATCGGCAGGAATCTACGAGCAGTACTTC. The rearrangement joins TRBV19 to TRBJ2-7; no clear D. V was pared by 2 bases and J by 3 bases, with 11 bases between. Germline CDR1 is LNHDA and CDR2 is SQIVND (reference sequence). CDR3 length: 14 amino acids.

This clonotype was picked up many times. This rearrangement joins TRBV12-3 or TRBV12-4 to TRBJ2-1, with 8 bases identical to TRBD2. Unmatched junction bases numbered 8, after V lost 5 bases and J lost 8 bases. The CDR3 loop spans 14 amino acids. The CDR3 DNA sequence: TGTGCCAGCAGTCGGCGGGGGGAGTGGGATGAGCAGTTCTTC. The encoded protein is CASSRRGEWDEQFF.

This CDR3 reads CASSPGSSDTDTQYF. CDR3 coding DNA: TGCGCCAGCAGCCCGGGGTCTAGCGACACAGATACGCAGTATTTT. V usage is TRBV4-1 and J usage is TRBJ2-3; the D gene is possibly TRBD2 (6 bases). Germline CDR1 reads MGHRA; CDR2 reads YSYEKL. The V end was cut by 4 bases, the J end by 2 bases, with 13 bases between. The CDR3 runs to 15 residues.

The gene calls are TRBV27 and TRBJ2-5, with D tentatively TRBD1 (6 bases). The germline V gene has CDR1 MNHEY and CDR2 SMNVEV (reference sequence). This CDR3 comprises 16 residues. The V gene lost 5 bases and the J gene lost 5 bases, with 21 bases spanning the gap. CDR3 protein: CASSTIRGRGWETQYF. CDR3 nucleotides: TGTGCCAGCAGTACCATTCGGGGCAGGGGTTGGGAGACCCAGTACTTC.

This chain uses TRBV11-2 with TRBJ2-3; D possibly uses TRBD1 or TRBD2 (6 bases each). V lost 6 bases to trimming and J lost 0 bases, with 13 bases between them. The germline V gene has CDR1 SGHAT and CDR2 FQNNGV. This CDR3 is built from 15 residues. The CDR3 DNA sequence: TGTGCCAGCAGGTCGCCGGGGGCTAGCACAGATACGCAGTATTTT. Translating it yields CASRSPGASTDTQYF.

As regards this clonotype: This may arise from a read error, as a much more abundant clone is one base away. The CDR3 loop is CASSPTGSTYEQYF. CDR3 in DNA: TGCGCCAGCAGCCCTACCGGGAGCACCTACGAGCAGTACTTC. The rearrangement joins TRBV5-1 to TRBJ2-7; the D gene is possibly TRBD2 (6 bases). The CDR3 loop spans 14 amino acids. Looked up from germline, CDR1 is SGHRS and CDR2 is YFSETQ. Between the trimmed V and J ends, which lost 4 bases and 2 bases, there was a span of 13 bases.

The table lists this clonotype with a few counts. The J gene is TRBJ2-5, the V gene TRBV4-1; D unresolved. V lost 3 bases, J lost 0 bases, and 5 bases lay in between. The CDR3 is 13 amino acids. Germline V gene sequence: CDR1 MGHRA, CDR2 YSYEKL. DNA of the CDR3: TGCGCCAGCAGCCACGAGAACCAAGAGACCCAGTACTTC. Its protein product is CASSHENQETQYF.

Worth noting for this clonotype: This may come from a read error, since a much larger clone is one base off. Likely a read error: the CDR3 ends without its conserved phenylalanine or tryptophan. V gene TRBV12-3 or TRBV12-4 combines with J gene TRBJ1-4; the match to TRBD1 covers 7 bases. The CDR3 extends over 14 amino acids. The trim removed 3 bases at V and 8 bases at J, leaving 6 bases unmatched. CDR3 loop: CASSLGQGVEKLFS. CDR3 coding DNA: TGTGCCAGCAGTTTGGGGCAGGGGGTGGAAAAACTGTTTTCT.

A few counts support this clonotype. The gene calls are TRBV7-2 and TRBJ2-3; 8 bases fit TRBD1. Germline CDR1 and CDR2: SGHTA and FQGNSA. The CDR3 totals 15 residues. Unmatched junction bases numbered 8, after V lost 5 bases and J lost 4 bases. This chain's CDR3 is CASSKTGEVSDTQYF. CDR3 coding DNA: TGTGCCAGCAGCAAGACAGGGGAGGTCTCAGATACGCAGTATTTT.

The chain uses TRBV3-1 and TRBJ1-3; weak D call: TRBD1 (6 bases). The V gene lost 1 base and the J gene lost 4 bases, with 11 bases spanning the gap. Germline loops: CDR1 LGHDT, CDR2 YNNKEL (reference sequence). This CDR3 has 15 residues. The CDR3 region is CASSQGQGPGNTIYF. CDR3 DNA: TGTGCCAGCAGCCAAGGTCAGGGGCCCGGAAACACCATATATTTT.

This clonotype was observed at least ten times. The rearrangement links TRBV7-9 to TRBJ2-5; 12 bases are shared with TRBD2. The germline gives CDR1 SEHNR, CDR2 FQNEAQ (reference sequence). The CDR3 is 16 amino acids. The trim removed 4 bases at V and 5 bases at J, leaving 8 bases unmatched. The CDR3 loop reads CASSSRTSGVMETQYF. The CDR3, as DNA: TGTGCCAGCAGCTCTAGGACTAGCGGGGTTATGGAGACCCAGTACTTC.